These 6 T cell receptor beta chains were all obtained from the same sample, sequenced in a study of cytomegalovirus exposure and HLA in healthy donors. The PCR made use of 60 Vbeta and 13 Jbeta primers. The repertoire was sequenced with immunoSEQ multiplex PCR; TCRdb's copy has only in-frame clones and lacks some. The sample records around 150,000 clones, roughly three quarters being singletons. The sequenced material came from PBMCs. The receptors here all came from a woman aged 40 to 49 in good health and CMV-seronegative.

The rearrangement links TRBV28 to TRBJ1-4; 7 positions match TRBD1. The CDR3 sequence is 14 residues long. V lost 2 bases and J lost 8; bases outside the gene matches: 5. Germline values: CDR1 MDHEN, CDR2 SYDVKM. For the CDR3, the DNA is TGTGCCAGCAGTTTAGTCCAGGGGGAAGAAAAACTGTTTTTT. It codes for CASSLVQGEEKLFF.

This chain links TRBV27 with TRBJ1-1; no clear D. Trimming cost V 3 bases and J 2 bases, with 7 bases left between them. Germline V CDR1 and CDR2: MNHEY, SMNVEV (reference sequence). The CDR3 is 13 residues long. This chain's CDR3 is CASSFSYNTEAFF. The DNA of the CDR3 is TGTGCCAGCAGTTTCTCCTATAACACTGAAGCTTTCTTT.

The chain recombines TRBV4-1 with TRBJ1-4, with 11 positions matching TRBD1. CDR3 size: 15 residues. V was clipped by 7 bases and J by 8 bases; unmatched bases: 9. CDR1 is MGHRA, CDR2 YSYEKL, per germline. CDR3 sequence reads: CASTYGQGAGEKLFF. The CDR3 nucleotides are TGCGCCAGCACCTATGGACAGGGGGCCGGGGAAAAACTGTTTTTT.

This sequence joins TRBV29-1 and TRBJ2-7; 8 nucleotides agree with TRBD1. This CDR3 is 13 amino acids long. Germline V gene data show CDR1 as SQVTM and CDR2 as ANQGSEA. V was pared by 7 bases and J by 2 bases, with 7 bases of the junction left unmatched. The CDR3 DNA sequence: TGCAGCGCTAGGACAGGGAAAACCTACGAGCAGTACTTC. Amino acid sequence: CSARTGKTYEQYF.

The CDR3 region is CAWTWGGGGNYGYTF. In DNA form, the CDR3 reads TGTGCCTGGACATGGGGGGGTGGGGGCAACTATGGCTACACCTTC. The chain employs TRBV30 and TRBJ1-2; D is possibly TRBD1 (6 bases). CDR3 length: 15 residues. Germline V gives CDR1 GTSNPN, CDR2 SVGIG (reference sequence). V lost 4 bases and J lost 2, with 17 bases in between.

A remark on this clone: At one end the junction does not follow the germline gene, possibly because of a read error. In the same sample, other DNA sequences code for this CDR3. The V and J genes are TRBV2 and TRBJ1-1; no clear D. This CDR3 contains 13 residues. Germline CDR1 SNHLY, CDR2 FYNNEI. The CDR3 DNA follows: TGCGCCAGCAGTGTCCCAGGTCGAGTTGAAGCTTTCTTT. This translates into CASSVPGRVEAFF.